The present entry profiles one TCR beta chain with its context. Its antigen is as yet unknown. The sample is drawn from a study of cytomegalovirus exposure and HLA in healthy donors. The PCR was carried out with 60 Vbeta primers and 13 Jbeta primers. Using immunoSEQ multiplex PCR, the repertoire was profiled, and TCRdb retains in-frame clones only, with some absent. The table lists tens of thousands of clones, 78% of them singletons. Overall study findings and caveats: Apparent HLA restriction characterized most CMV-associated TCR beta chains in a later analysis.

Germline lookup yields CDR1 SGHTA and CDR2 FQGNSA. This CDR3 is built from 16 residues. V was cut by 5 bases and J by 0 bases, with 17 bases left in between. The receptor was derived from a male donor in good health and CMV-seropositive. This chain links TRBV7-2 with TRBJ2-7, with D perhaps TRBD1 (5 bases). The source material was PBMCs. The CDR3 region has the DNA TGTGCCAGCAGCCCTCCCCTGGGGCGGTTCTCCTACGAGCAGTACTTC. It yields the protein CASSPPLGRFSYEQYF.